This T cell receptor beta chain came from a study of T-cell reconstitution after alpha-beta-depleted transplantation in children (dated by TCRdb to 2015 to 2016). About the full investigation: Using TCR repertoire profiling, the study quantitatively followed how T-cell immune reconstitution unfolded in children after TCRalphabeta/CD19-depleted allogeneic hematopoietic cell transplantation.

This clonotype was counted ten times or more. Its antigen is currently not known. Base qualities were left out, and no much larger clone turns up one base away. CDR1 and CDR2 are read off the germline V gene as SGDLS and YYNGEE. Reading from cysteine to phenylalanine, the CDR3 counts 15 amino acids. The entry retains the CDR3 DNA only, 45 bases that are in frame from base 1. For this chain, trimming is 4 bases at the V end and 6 bases at the J end, and the number of junction bases without a gene match is 10. The protocol used for the library was PCR. The sequencer listed for this sample is Illumina HiSeq 2500. TCR library preparation used molecular barcoding, with unique molecular identifiers applied to normalize quantification of the TCRbeta repertoire. The raw public data were reprocessed by TCRdb itself: fastp quality trimming at Q25, MiXCR clonotype calling, in-frame beta chains only. Every entry covers one CDR3 protein and lists the most common genes and DNA from its rows. The sample table lists about 640,000 distinct CDR3 sequences, roughly 15% of them with a count of one. 1.1% of the sample is in the top ten clones.

Recombination linked TRBV9 to TRBJ2-1, with 7 central nucleotides matching TRBD2. Specimen: PBMCs from the stem cell graft donor, collected from the stem cell graft. The source is a human donor who donated a stem cell graft to a child with acute myeloid leukemia. The nucleotide sequence is TGTGCCAGCAGCCCCCGACTGGCGGGGGTCAATGAGCAGTTCTTC. It translates as CASSPRLAGVNEQFF.